A selection of T cell receptor beta chains follows, all from one sample in a study of blood T cell repertoires in COVID-19. Sequenced by immunoSEQ multiplex PCR; TCRdb stores in-frame clones only, minus some. The sample records 50,000 to 65,000 clones, 81% being singletons. The material sequenced was peripheral blood. The receptors here all came from a woman aged 55-69 years with acute or convalescent COVID-19. Each CDR3 is given with its conserved first and last residue. D genes are given only for firm matches. The size field is filled for only some rows; it gives once, few, many or a size class.

d_gene	v_gene	j_gene	abundance	CDR3aa	CDR3nt
NA	TRBV30	TRBJ1-2	NA	CAWSERGSYYGYTF	TGTGCCTGGAGTGAACGGGGGTCCTACTATGGCTACACCTTC
TRBD1	TRBV9	TRBJ1-2	NA	CASSPGTGAFADYGYTF	TGTGCCAGCTCCCCCGGGACAGGGGCCTTCGCCGACTATGGCTACACCTTC
NA	TRBV19	TRBJ2-7	NA	CASSMQGGSYEQYF	TGTGCCAGTAGTATGCAAGGGGGCTCCTACGAGCAGTACTTC
NA	TRBV15	TRBJ2-7	NA	CATSRVGQINEQYF	TGTGCCACCAGCAGAGTTGGACAGATAAACGAGCAGTACTTC
TRBD1	TRBV28	TRBJ2-7	NA	CASSLGSTGGYEQYF	TGTGCCAGCAGTTTAGGGAGTACAGGGGGCTACGAGCAGTACTTC
TRBD1	TRBV2	TRBJ2-2	NA	CASQDRGKKGSHTGELFF	TGTGCCAGCCAGGACAGGGGTAAAAAGGGTTCGCACACCGGGGAGCTGTTTTTT
TRBD2	TRBV2	TRBJ2-1	NA	CASSEPSSGVNEQFF	TGTGCCAGCAGTGAACCTTCTAGCGGAGTTAATGAGCAGTTCTTC
TRBD1	TRBV9	TRBJ2-3	NA	CASSVAPTGGTDTQYF	TGTGCCAGCAGCGTAGCCCCGACAGGGGGCACAGATACGCAGTATTTT
NA	TRBV7-2	TRBJ1-2	NA	CASSALRGADGYTF	TGTGCCAGCAGCGCCCTACGGGGGGCGGATGGCTACACCTTC
TRBD1	TRBV10-3	TRBJ1-1	NA	CASRRDSTMNTEAFF	TGTGCCTCCCGGCGGGACAGTACGATGAACACTGAAGCTTTCTTT
TRBD2	TRBV5-6	TRBJ2-1	NA	CASSLGGLAAYNEQFF	TGTGCCAGCAGCTTGGGAGGACTAGCGGCTTACAATGAGCAGTTCTTC
NA	TRBV19	TRBJ1-5	NA	CASSPRRDPRGQPQHF	TGTGCCAGTAGTCCCCGGCGGGACCCTAGGGGTCAGCCCCAGCATTTT
NA	TRBV4-1	TRBJ1-1	NA	CASSQDRFSALSAFF	TGCGCCAGCAGCCAAGATCGGTTTAGCGCCCTGAGCGCTTTCTTT
NA	TRBV5-5	TRBJ2-1	NA	CASSLALTSVDNEQFF	TGTGCCAGCAGCTTGGCCCTGACTTCCGTTGACAATGAGCAGTTCTTC
NA	TRBV27	TRBJ2-7	NA	CAHLGRLSYEQYF	TGTGCCCACTTGGGGCGCCTCTCCTACGAGCAGTACTTC
NA	TRBV9	TRBJ2-7	NA	CASSVLQGAEQYF	TGTGCCAGCAGCGTTCTACAGGGTGCCGAGCAGTACTTC
TRBD2	TRBV7-9	TRBJ2-1	NA	CASSNSGTYNEQFF	TGTGCCAGCAGCAATAGCGGGACCTACAATGAGCAGTTCTTC
NA	TRBV28	TRBJ2-4	NA	CASSSRLSLAKNIQYF	TGTGCCAGCAGTTCCCGACTGAGTCTAGCCAAAAACATTCAGTACTTC
NA	TRBV19	TRBJ1-6	few	CASAMEANSPLHF	TGTGCCAGTGCCATGGAGGCGAATTCACCCCTCCACTTT
NA	TRBV19	TRBJ1-2	few	CASSKERGLEFYIYGYTF	TGTGCCAGTAGTAAAGAGAGGGGACTCGAGTTTTATATTTATGGCTACACCTTC
NA	TRBV15	TRBJ1-5	NA	CATSPHRGTGQPQHF	TGTGCCACCAGCCCTCATAGGGGGACGGGGCAGCCCCAGCATTTT
NA	TRBV3-1/TRBV3-2	TRBJ2-7	NA	CASSQVSERILSYEQYF	TGTGCCAGCAGCCAAGTATCCGAGCGGATTCTCTCCTACGAGCAGTACTTC
NA	TRBV6-2/TRBV6-3	TRBJ2-5	NA	CASSPGVQETQYF	TGTGCCAGCAGCCCTGGAGTCCAAGAGACCCAGTACTTC